The entry that follows covers one T cell receptor (beta chain) sequence. The data belong to a study of TIL therapy for anti-PD-1-resistant metastatic lung cancer. Study-level background: Half of patients were current or former smokers.

Germline lookup yields CDR1 LNHDA and CDR2 SQIVND (reference sequence). This CDR3 spans 15 amino acids. Trimming took off 5 bases at V and 7 bases at J, with 18 bases between the two ends. The libraries were made with immunoSEQ v3. Sequencing used immunoSEQ multiplex PCR; TCRdb keeps in-frame clones, though not all of them. The data show approximately 16,000 clones, 86% seen once. Time point reported: pre-treatment sample, taken before nivolumab and TIL therapy. This chain joins TRBV19 and TRBJ2-1; D might be TRBD2 (7 bases). This TCR came from a person between 25 and 79 years old with non-small cell lung cancer. The sample was blood, taken at baseline. DNA for the CDR3: TGTGCCAGTAGTCCCTCGGGGGGCGCGAGGAATGAGCAGTTCTTC. This codes for CASSPSGGARNEQFF. Looking up the rest from reference TRBV19 and TRBJ2-1 gives the full variable domain: DGGITQSPKYLFRKEGQNVTLSCEQNLNHDAMYWYRQDPGQGLRLIYYSQIVNDFQKGDIAEGYSVSREKKESFPLTVTSAQKNPTAFYLCASSPSGGARNEQFFGPGTRLTVL.